The next 32 T cell receptor beta chains were all read from a single sample in a study of blood T cell repertoires in COVID-19. Method: immunoSEQ multiplex PCR; TCRdb's copy keeps in-frame clones and lacks some. This sample has some 150,000 clones, with 86% found just once. The sequenced sample was peripheral blood. The receptors here all came from a woman aged 55 to 70 with acute or convalescent COVID-19.

V and J are TRBV20-1 and TRBJ2-7; the D is unclear. Per germline, CDR1 DFQATT and CDR2 SNEGSKA (reference sequence). V was shortened by 3 bases and J by 3 bases, with 12 bases between the two germline ends. The CDR3 contains 13 residues. The CDR3 protein is CSASRQAFYEQYF. CDR3 nucleotides: TGCAGTGCTAGTCGCCAGGCCTTCTACGAGCAGTACTTC.

V and J are TRBV6-1 and TRBJ1-4, with 9 bases that match TRBD1. This CDR3 spans 20 amino acids. V lost 1 base, J lost 7 bases, and 19 bases stayed unmatched. Germline V gives CDR1 MNHNS, CDR2 SASEGT. The CDR3 loop reads CASSEVFAGQGRLGAEKLFF. In DNA, the CDR3 is TGTGCCAGCAGTGAAGTCTTCGCGGGACAGGGACGACTGGGCGCTGAAAAACTGTTTTTT.

The chain carries TRBV4-1 and TRBJ2-1; 7 bases are shared with TRBD1. V gave up 4 bases and J gave up 9 bases; unmatched junction bases: 6. Looked up from germline, CDR1 is MGHRA and CDR2 is YSYEKL. This CDR3 is 13 amino acids long. The CDR3 here is CASSRDRVGEQFF. CDR3 DNA: TGCGCCAGCAGCCGAGACAGGGTAGGTGAGCAGTTCTTC.

This chain links TRBV19 with TRBJ1-1, with TRBD1 matching over 8 bases. Germline V lookup: CDR1 LNHDA, CDR2 SQIVND (reference sequence). The CDR3 loop spans 13 amino acids. V lost 5 bases to trimming and J lost 4 bases; unmatched junction nucleotides: 3. The CDR3 DNA reads as TGTGCCAGTAGTCCAGGGGGCATCACTGAAGCTTTCTTT. This codes for CASSPGGITEAFF.

The chain is built from TRBV7-3 and TRBJ1-2; tentatively, D is TRBD1 (5 bases). The V end lost 3 bases, the J end lost 2 bases, and 7 bases lay between the germline ends. There are 13 residues in the CDR3. Germline V gene sequence: CDR1 SGHTA, CDR2 FQGTGA. The CDR3 bases are TGTGCCAGCAGCTTCCCAGGGAACTATGGCTACACCTTC. This gives the protein CASSFPGNYGYTF.

This sequence joins TRBV25-1 and TRBJ1-6; D is undetermined. V lost 2 bases and J lost 2, with 7 bases in between. This CDR3 has 15 residues. Germline CDR1 and CDR2: MGHDK and SYGVNS. This CDR3 reads CASSEVFAYNSPLHF. CDR3 sequence (DNA): TGTGCCAGCAGTGAAGTCTTTGCCTATAATTCACCCCTCCACTTT. The complete variable domain, with remaining parts taken from reference TRBV25-1 and TRBJ1-6, reads EADIYQTPRYLVIGTGKKITLECSQTMGHDKMYWYQQDPGMELHLIHYSYGVNSTEKGDLSSESTVSRIRTEHFPLTLESARPSHTSQYLCASSEVFAYNSPLHFGNGTRLTVT.

V usage is TRBV5-1 and J usage is TRBJ1-1; TRBD1 agrees at 9 bases. J gave up 3 bases and V 3 bases, and 6 bases lay outside the gene matches. This CDR3 has 15 amino acids. From germline, CDR1 is SGHRS and CDR2 YFSETQ. CDR3 DNA sequence: TGCGCCAGCAGCTCAGCTGGACAGGGGCACACTGAAGCTTTCTTT. Its protein is CASSSAGQGHTEAFF.

The chain uses TRBV5-1 and TRBJ2-1, with 8 bases that match TRBD1. V shed 4 bases and J 5 bases; nucleotides not matched to a gene: 23. The CDR3 is made up of 20 amino acids. Germline-derived CDR1 and CDR2 are SGHRS and YFSETQ. CDR3 sequence reads: CASSIQVPYPLPGQDNEQFF. CDR3 coding DNA: TGCGCCAGCAGCATCCAAGTCCCTTACCCACTACCGGGACAGGACAATGAGCAGTTCTTC.

The V and J genes are TRBV2 and TRBJ1-2, with 8 bases aligning to TRBD1. This CDR3 has 12 residues. Germline CDR1 SNHLY, CDR2 FYNNEI. V lost 6 bases and J lost 14; bases outside the gene matches: 11. This CDR3 reads CASRDAQGARTF. CDR3 sequence (DNA): TGTGCCAGCAGGGACGCGCAGGGGGCGCGGACCTTC.

This rearrangement joins TRBV5-8 to TRBJ2-1, with 7 bases lining up with TRBD2. V gave up 3 bases and J gave up 2 bases; unmatched junction bases: 5. Germline V gene sequence: CDR1 SGHTS, CDR2 YDEGEE. This CDR3 has 15 residues. The CDR3, as DNA: TGTGCCAGCAGCTCCCGGGGGGACGCCTACAATGAGCAGTTCTTC. Amino acid sequence: CASSSRGDAYNEQFF.

V usage is TRBV6-2 or TRBV6-3 and J usage is TRBJ1-1; 9 positions agree with TRBD1. Germline-derived CDR1 and CDR2 are MNHEY and SVGEGT. Trimming at V came to 6 bases and at J to 3 bases, leaving 14 bases not matched to a gene. CDR3 length: 17 residues. The DNA of the CDR3 is TGTGCCAGCAGCCCCGGACAGGGGACCCGTCTGGACACTGAAGCTTTCTTT. Encoded protein: CASSPGQGTRLDTEAFF.

This clone was seen only once. The chain combines TRBV7-9 with TRBJ2-5, with D unclear. The length of the CDR3 is 15 residues. V was cut by 1 base and J by 1 base, with 10 bases left in between. Germline-derived CDR1 and CDR2 are SEHNR and FQNEAQ (reference sequence). In DNA, the CDR3 is TGTGCCAGCAGCTTAGGTGCACTACTCCAAGAGACCCAGTACTTC. Its protein product is CASSLGALLQETQYF.

V and J are TRBV7-8 and TRBJ1-5; 9 nucleotides agree with TRBD1. V shed 4 bases and J 2 bases; nucleotides not matched to a gene: 6. CDR1 and CDR2 from the germline V gene are SGHVS and FQNEAQ. This CDR3 has 16 amino acids. CDR3 bases: TGTGCCAGCAGCTGGGGACAGGGTAATCGCAATCAGCCCCAGCATTTT. Amino acid sequence: CASSWGQGNRNQPQHF.

This clone was seen a single time. The gene calls are TRBV2 and TRBJ1-4, with 7 bases matching TRBD1. Per the germline V gene, CDR1 is SNHLY and CDR2 is FYNNEI. The ends lost 5 bases at V and 8 bases at J; junction bases unmatched: 8. This CDR3 spans 14 amino acids. The CDR3 loop reads CASSWTGPAEKLFF. The CDR3 coding sequence is TGTGCCAGCAGTTGGACAGGCCCCGCCGAAAAACTGTTTTTT.

V usage is TRBV19 and J usage is TRBJ1-3; a weak D match, TRBD1 (6 bases). Germline CDR1 is LNHDA and CDR2 is SQIVND (reference sequence). CDR3 size: 15 residues. V lost 8 bases to trimming and J lost 0 bases, with 14 bases between them. The DNA for the CDR3 is TGTGCCAGTTATCGGACAGCGAGCTCTGGAAACACCATATATTTT. This translates into CASYRTASSGNTIYF.

The rearrangement links TRBV6-2 or TRBV6-3 to TRBJ1-5; 8 nucleotides match TRBD1. Germline lookup yields CDR1 MNHEY and CDR2 SVGEGT. This CDR3 has 16 amino acids. J lost 10 bases, V lost 7 bases, and 18 bases had no gene match. The DNA for the CDR3 is TGTGCCAGCACCCCCAAGCAGGGGGCCCCAGCGGGACCCCAGCATTTT. Its translation: CASTPKQGAPAGPQHF.

CDR3 bases: TGTGCCAGTTCTGGACAGGGGGCGTCCTACGAGCAGTACTTC. This translates into CASSGQGASYEQYF. This chain uses TRBV7-9 with TRBJ2-7, with 11 bases identical to TRBD1. In germline, CDR1 is SEHNR, CDR2 FQNEAQ (reference sequence). V lost 9 bases to trimming and J lost 1 base; unmatched junction nucleotides: 5. The CDR3 runs 14 residues.

This chain uses TRBV7-8 with TRBJ2-3; D is unresolved. The CDR3 spans 17 residues. Looked up from germline, CDR1 is SGHVS and CDR2 is FQNEAQ. V gave up 2 bases and J gave up 0 bases, with 15 bases separating them. CDR3 sequence reads: CASSLRSRLSSTDTQYF. CDR3 coding DNA: TGTGCCAGCAGCTTAAGGTCGCGACTTTCTAGCACAGATACGCAGTATTTT.

Here the CDR3 reads CASSHDRGIAEQYF. In nucleotides, the CDR3 is TGTGCCAGCAGCCACGACAGGGGTATAGCCGAGCAGTACTTC. The V call is TRBV7-2, the J call TRBJ2-7; 8 positions match TRBD1. This CDR3 spans 14 amino acids. Germline CDR1 reads SGHTA; CDR2 reads FQGNSA. Trimming at V came to 5 bases and at J to 6 bases, leaving 9 bases not matched to a gene. Using reference TRBV7-2 and TRBJ2-7 for the parts outside the CDR3, the full variable domain is GAGVSQSPSNKVTEKGKDVELRCDPISGHTALYWYRQSLGQGLEFLIYFQGNSAPDKSGLPSDRFSAERTGGSVSTLTIQRTQQEDSAVYLCASSHDRGIAEQYFGPGTRLTVT.

V and J are TRBV10-3 and TRBJ2-2; 12 bases map to TRBD2. The V segment lost 6 bases and the J segment 6 bases; nucleotides outside the gene matches: 11. CDR3 length: 17 residues. CDR1 ENHRY and CDR2 SYGVKD come from the germline V gene. The CDR3 region is CAIREGLAGVIAGELFF. Written as DNA, the CDR3 is TGTGCCATCAGGGAGGGACTAGCGGGTGTTATCGCCGGGGAGCTGTTTTTT.

The gene calls are TRBV28 and TRBJ2-5; 8 nucleotides match TRBD2. The CDR3 has 14 amino acids. V lost 11 bases to trimming and J lost 5 bases; unmatched junction nucleotides: 13. The V gene's germline CDR1 is MDHEN and CDR2 SYDVKM. The CDR3 bases are TGTGCCGTCACCCCTGGCGGGGGGATGGAGACCCAGTACTTC. Its translation: CAVTPGGGMETQYF.

The table lists this clone with a count of one. J is TRBJ2-5 and V is TRBV30; TRBD1 matches at 9 bases. Looked up from germline, CDR1 is GTSNPN and CDR2 is SVGIG (reference sequence). This CDR3 comprises 13 residues. V gave up 7 bases and J gave up 5 bases; unmatched junction bases: 8. The CDR3 DNA follows: TGTGCCTCCTACAGGGGGCAGGGGGAGACCCAGTACTTC. It translates to CASYRGQGETQYF. Using reference TRBV30 and TRBJ2-5 for the parts outside the CDR3, the full variable domain is SQTIHQWPATLVQPVGSPLSLECTVEGTSNPNLYWYRQAAGRGLQLLFYSVGIGQISSEVPQNLSASRPQDRQFILSSKKLLLSDSGFYLCASYRGQGETQYFGPGTRLLVL.

The chain couples TRBV11-3 to TRBJ2-6; TRBD1 aligns across 8 bases. The length of the CDR3 is 16 residues. The germline V gene encodes CDR1 SGHNT and CDR2 YENEEA. J lost 4 bases, V lost 5 bases, and 7 bases had no gene match. CDR3 amino acids: CASSGTTGDGANVLTF. In nucleotides, the CDR3 is TGTGCCAGCAGCGGTACGACAGGGGACGGGGCCAACGTCCTGACTTTC.

The chain carries TRBV29-1 and TRBJ1-4, with 8 bases identical to TRBD1. With 7 bases clipped from V and 6 bases from J, the junction kept 10 bases outside the gene matches. Germline CDR1 and CDR2: SQVTM and ANQGSEA. The CDR3 is 14 amino acids. The CDR3 DNA reads as TGCAGCGCCGAGATGACAGGGGCCTATGAAAAACTGTTTTTT. Protein sequence: CSAEMTGAYEKLFF. Variable domain in full (rest from reference TRBV29-1 and TRBJ1-4): SAVISQKPSRDICQRGTSLTIQCQVDSQVTMMFWYRQQPGQSLTLIATANQGSEATYESGFVIDKFPISRPNLTFSTLTVSNMSPEDSSIYLCSAEMTGAYEKLFFGSGTQLSVL.

The V call is TRBV10-1, the J call TRBJ2-3; TRBD2 aligns across 14 bases. This CDR3 region has 16 residues. The germline V gene has CDR1 WNHNN and CDR2 SYGVQD (reference sequence). V was pared by 4 bases and J by 2 bases, with 2 bases of the junction left unmatched. This chain's CDR3 is CASSGGLAGATDTQYF. The CDR3 nucleotides are TGCGCCAGCAGTGGGGGACTAGCGGGGGCCACAGATACGCAGTATTTT.

The V call is TRBV7-9, the J call TRBJ2-1; 7 nucleotides line up with TRBD1. The germline CDR1 and CDR2 sequences are SEHNR and FQNEAQ (reference sequence). This CDR3 has 13 residues. V lost 7 bases to trimming and J lost 3 bases; unmatched junction nucleotides: 3. This chain's CDR3 is CASTRDSYNEQFF. The CDR3 DNA is TGTGCCAGCACCCGGGACAGCTACAATGAGCAGTTCTTC. Full variable domain (remainder filled in from reference TRBV7-9 and TRBJ2-1): DTGVSQNPRHKITKRGQNVTFRCDPISEHNRLYWYRQTLGQGPEFLTYFQNEAQLEKSRLLSDRFSAERPKGSFSTLEIQRTEQGDSAMYLCASTRDSYNEQFFGPGTRLTVL.

The chain is built from TRBV5-6 and TRBJ1-2; D call uncertain. The CDR3 sequence is 13 residues long. Trimming cost V 3 bases and J 3 bases, with 9 bases left between them. CDR1 and CDR2 from the germline V gene are SGHDT and YYEEEE. CDR3 bases: TGTGCCAGCAGCTCGAGGGAGCACTATGGCTACACCTTC. This sequence encodes CASSSREHYGYTF. Full variable domain (rest looked up from reference TRBV5-6 and TRBJ1-2): DAGVTQSPTHLIKTRGQQVTLRCSPKSGHDTVSWYQQALGQGPQFIFQYYEEEERQRGNFPDRFSGHQFPNYSSELNVNALLLGDSALYLCASSSREHYGYTFGSGTRLTVV.

The chain has TRBV6-2 or TRBV6-3 and TRBJ1-1; D may be TRBD1 (5 bases). The CDR3 extends over 11 amino acids. Trimming left V 6 bases short and J 7 bases short, with 9 bases between. Germline lookup yields CDR1 MNHEY and CDR2 SVGEGT. CDR3 sequence (DNA): TGTGCCAGCAGCCACAGGATTGAAGCTTTCTTT. Amino acids: CASSHRIEAFF.

The chain couples TRBV9 to TRBJ2-5, with TRBD1 matching over 9 bases. The junction had 4 bases not matched to a gene; V was cut back by 3 bases and J by 1 base. This CDR3 is 15 amino acids long. Germline loops: CDR1 SGDLS, CDR2 YYNGEE. This CDR3 reads CASSGQTGGQETQYF. CDR3 coding DNA: TGTGCCAGCAGCGGACAGACAGGGGGCCAAGAGACCCAGTACTTC.

V gene TRBV7-2 combines with J gene TRBJ2-7; D gene unclear. Trimming took 5 bases from V and 2 from J, leaving 13 bases between them. The CDR3 extends over 14 amino acids. Germline V gives CDR1 SGHTA, CDR2 FQGNSA. This CDR3 reads CASSTTFTTYEQYF. CDR3 coding DNA: TGTGCCAGCAGCACTACCTTCACGACCTACGAGCAGTACTTC.

V gene TRBV11-3 combines with J gene TRBJ1-1; 7 bases are shared with TRBD1. Looked up from germline, CDR1 is SGHNT and CDR2 is YENEEA. Trimming took 5 bases from V and 1 from J; bases not matched to a gene: 7. The CDR3 is 15 amino acids. CDR3 sequence reads: CASSQKQGSNTEAFF. The CDR3 nucleotides read TGTGCCAGCAGCCAGAAACAGGGGTCGAACACTGAAGCTTTCTTT.

This chain joins TRBV24-1 and TRBJ1-5; D is perhaps TRBD1 (6 bases). The germline V and J ends were trimmed by 4 bases and 1 base, with 13 bases remaining between them. Germline V lookup: CDR1 KGHDR, CDR2 SFDVKD. This CDR3 has 16 residues. The CDR3 nucleotides are TGTGCCACCAGTGAAACGGGGGGGACAAGCAATCAGCCCCAGCATTTT. This translates into CATSETGGTSNQPQHF.